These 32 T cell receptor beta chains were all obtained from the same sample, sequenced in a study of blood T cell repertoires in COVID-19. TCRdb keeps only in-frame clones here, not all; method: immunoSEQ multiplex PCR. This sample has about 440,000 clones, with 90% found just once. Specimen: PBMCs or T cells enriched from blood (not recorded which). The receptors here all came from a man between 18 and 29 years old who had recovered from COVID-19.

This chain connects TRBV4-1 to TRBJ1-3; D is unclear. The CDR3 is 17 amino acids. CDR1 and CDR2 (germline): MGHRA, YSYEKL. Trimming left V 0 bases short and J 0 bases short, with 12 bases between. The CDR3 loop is CASSQDHSKISGNTIYF. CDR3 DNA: TGCGCCAGCAGCCAAGATCACAGTAAAATCTCTGGAAACACCATATATTTT.

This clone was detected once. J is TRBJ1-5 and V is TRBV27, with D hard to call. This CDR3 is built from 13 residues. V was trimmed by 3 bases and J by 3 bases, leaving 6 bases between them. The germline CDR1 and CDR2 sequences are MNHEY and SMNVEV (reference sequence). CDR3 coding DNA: TGTGCCAGCAGTTTTGTAGTCAATCAGCCCCAGCATTTT. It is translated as CASSFVVNQPQHF.

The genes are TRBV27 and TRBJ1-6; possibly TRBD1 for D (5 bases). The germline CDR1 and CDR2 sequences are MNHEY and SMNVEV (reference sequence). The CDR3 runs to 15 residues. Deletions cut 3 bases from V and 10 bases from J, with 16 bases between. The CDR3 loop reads CASSFGEGPPSPLHF. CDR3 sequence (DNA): TGTGCCAGCAGTTTTGGGGAGGGACCGCCCTCACCCCTCCACTTT.

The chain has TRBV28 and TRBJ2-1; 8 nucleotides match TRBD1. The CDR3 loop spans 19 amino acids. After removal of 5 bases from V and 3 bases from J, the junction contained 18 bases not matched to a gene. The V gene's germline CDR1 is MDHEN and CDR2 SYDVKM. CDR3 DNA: TGTGCCAGCAGTAACACTCCGGAATGGTCCGGGACAGGCTACAATGAGCAGTTCTTC. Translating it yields CASSNTPEWSGTGYNEQFF.

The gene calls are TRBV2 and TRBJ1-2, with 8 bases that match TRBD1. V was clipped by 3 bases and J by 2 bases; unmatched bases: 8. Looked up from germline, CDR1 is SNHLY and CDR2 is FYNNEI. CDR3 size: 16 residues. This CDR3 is CASSDSGTGRNYGYTF. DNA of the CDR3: TGTGCCAGCAGTGATTCCGGGACAGGCCGAAACTATGGCTACACCTTC.

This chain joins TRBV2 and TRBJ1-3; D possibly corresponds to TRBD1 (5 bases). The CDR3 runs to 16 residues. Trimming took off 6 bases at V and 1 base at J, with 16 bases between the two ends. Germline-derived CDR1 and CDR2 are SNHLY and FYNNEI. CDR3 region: CASSETAFISGNTIYF. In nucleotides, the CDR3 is TGTGCCAGCAGCGAGACAGCCTTCATTTCTGGAAACACCATATATTTT. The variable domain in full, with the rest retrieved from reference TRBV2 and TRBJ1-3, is EPEVTQTPSHQVTQMGQEVILRCVPISNHLYFYWYRQILGQKVEFLVSFYNNEISEKSEIFDDQFSVERPDGSNFTLKIRSTKLEDSAMYFCASSETAFISGNTIYFGEGSWLTVV.

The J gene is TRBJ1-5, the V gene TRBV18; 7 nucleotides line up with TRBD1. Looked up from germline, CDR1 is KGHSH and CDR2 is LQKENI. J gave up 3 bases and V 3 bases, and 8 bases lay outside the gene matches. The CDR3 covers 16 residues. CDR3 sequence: CASSPLRQGYNQPQHF. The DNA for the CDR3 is TGTGCCAGCTCACCCCTACGACAGGGTTACAATCAGCCCCAGCATTTT.

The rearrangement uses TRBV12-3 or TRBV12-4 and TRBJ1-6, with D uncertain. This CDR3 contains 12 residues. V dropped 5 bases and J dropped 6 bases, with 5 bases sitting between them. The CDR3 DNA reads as TGTGCCAGCAGTCCTCGTAATTCACCCCTCCACTTT. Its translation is CASSPRNSPLHF.

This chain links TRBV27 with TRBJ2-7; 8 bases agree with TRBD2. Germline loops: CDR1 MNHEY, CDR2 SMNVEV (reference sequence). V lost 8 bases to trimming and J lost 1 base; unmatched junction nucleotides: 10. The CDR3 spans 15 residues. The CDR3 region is CASHRGGRDSYEQYF. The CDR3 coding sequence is TGTGCCAGCCATCGGGGGGGTAGAGATTCCTACGAGCAGTACTTC.

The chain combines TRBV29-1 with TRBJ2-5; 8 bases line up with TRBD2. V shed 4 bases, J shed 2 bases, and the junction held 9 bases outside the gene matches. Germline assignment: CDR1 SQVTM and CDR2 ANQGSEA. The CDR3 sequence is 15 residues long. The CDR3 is CSVGGSGGRQETQYF. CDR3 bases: TGCAGCGTTGGAGGCAGCGGGGGAAGACAAGAGACCCAGTACTTC.

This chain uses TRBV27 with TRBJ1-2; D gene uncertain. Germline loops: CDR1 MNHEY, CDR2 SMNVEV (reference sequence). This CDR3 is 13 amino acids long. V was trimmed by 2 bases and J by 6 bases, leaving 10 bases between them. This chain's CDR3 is CASSLQGRHGYTF. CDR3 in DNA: TGTGCCAGCAGTTTACAAGGGAGGCATGGCTACACCTTC.

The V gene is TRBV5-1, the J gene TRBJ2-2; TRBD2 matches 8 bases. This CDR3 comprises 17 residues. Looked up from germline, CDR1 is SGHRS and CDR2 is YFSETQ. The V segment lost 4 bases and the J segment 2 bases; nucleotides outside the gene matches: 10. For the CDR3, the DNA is TGCGCCAGCAGCCCCGCCTTTGGGACTAGAAACACCGGGGAGCTGTTTTTT. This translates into CASSPAFGTRNTGELFF.

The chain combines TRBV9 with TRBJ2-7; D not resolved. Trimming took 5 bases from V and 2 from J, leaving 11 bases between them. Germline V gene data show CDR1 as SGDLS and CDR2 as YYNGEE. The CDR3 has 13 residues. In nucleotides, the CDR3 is TGTGCCAGCAGGTTCACTTCGACCTACGAGCAGTACTTC. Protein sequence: CASRFTSTYEQYF. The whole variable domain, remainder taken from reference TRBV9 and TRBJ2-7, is DSGVTQTPKHLITATGQRVTLRCSPRSGDLSVYWYQQSLDQGLQFLIQYYNGEERAKGNILERFSAQQFPDLHSELNLSSLELGDSALYFCASRFTSTYEQYFGPGTRLTVT.

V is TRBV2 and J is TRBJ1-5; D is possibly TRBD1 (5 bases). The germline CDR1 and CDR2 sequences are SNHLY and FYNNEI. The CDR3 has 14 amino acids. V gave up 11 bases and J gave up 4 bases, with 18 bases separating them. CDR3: CASGGEMGNQPQHF. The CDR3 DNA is TGTGCCTCTGGGGGGGAAATGGGGAATCAGCCCCAGCATTTT.

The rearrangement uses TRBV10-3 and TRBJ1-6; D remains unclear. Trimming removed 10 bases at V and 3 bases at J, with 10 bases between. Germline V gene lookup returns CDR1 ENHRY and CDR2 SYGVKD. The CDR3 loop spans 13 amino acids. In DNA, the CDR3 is TGTGCCACCTCTCCCGGCTATAATTCACCCCTCCACTTT. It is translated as CATSPGYNSPLHF.

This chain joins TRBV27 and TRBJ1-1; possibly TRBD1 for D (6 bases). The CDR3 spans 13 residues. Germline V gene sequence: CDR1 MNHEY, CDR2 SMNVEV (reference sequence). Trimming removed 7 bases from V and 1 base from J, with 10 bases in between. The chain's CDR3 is CASKRGANTEAFF. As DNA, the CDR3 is TGTGCCAGCAAGCGGGGGGCGAACACTGAAGCTTTCTTT.

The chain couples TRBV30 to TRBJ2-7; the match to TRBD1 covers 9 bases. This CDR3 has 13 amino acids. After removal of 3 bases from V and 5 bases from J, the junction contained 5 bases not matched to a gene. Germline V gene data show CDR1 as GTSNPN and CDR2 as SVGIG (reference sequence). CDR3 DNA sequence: TGTGCCTGGAGGGACAGGGGCAAGAACGAGCAGTACTTC. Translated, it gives CAWRDRGKNEQYF.

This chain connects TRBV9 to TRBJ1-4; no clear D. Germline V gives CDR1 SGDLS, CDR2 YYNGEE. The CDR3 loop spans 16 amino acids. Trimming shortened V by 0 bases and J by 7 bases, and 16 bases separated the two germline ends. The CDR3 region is CASSVAPGSVVEKLFF. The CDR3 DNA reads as TGTGCCAGCAGCGTAGCCCCCGGGAGCGTTGTTGAAAAACTGTTTTTT.

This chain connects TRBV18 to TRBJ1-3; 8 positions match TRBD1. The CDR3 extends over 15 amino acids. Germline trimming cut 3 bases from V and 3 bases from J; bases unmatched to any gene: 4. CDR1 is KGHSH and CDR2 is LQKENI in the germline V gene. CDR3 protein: CASSPAGGFGNTIYF. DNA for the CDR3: TGTGCCAGCTCACCTGCAGGGGGCTTTGGAAACACCATATATTTT.

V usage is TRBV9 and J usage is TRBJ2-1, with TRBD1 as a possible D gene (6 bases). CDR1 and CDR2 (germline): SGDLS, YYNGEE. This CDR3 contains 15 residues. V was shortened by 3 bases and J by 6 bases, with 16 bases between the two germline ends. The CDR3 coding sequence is TGTGCCAGCAGCGCAGGGGCTAGCTTGATCAATGAGCAGTTCTTC. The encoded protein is CASSAGASLINEQFF.

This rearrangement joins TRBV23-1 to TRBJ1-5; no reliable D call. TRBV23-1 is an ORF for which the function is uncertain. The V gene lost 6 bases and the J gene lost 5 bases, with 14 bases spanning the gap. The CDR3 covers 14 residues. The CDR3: CASSSDLGDQPQHF. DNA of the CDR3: TGCGCCAGCAGCTCTGATCTTGGAGATCAGCCCCAGCATTTT.

This CDR3 is CASVGQGHEKLFF. The CDR3 nucleotides read TGTGCAAGCGTAGGCCAGGGCCATGAAAAACTGTTTTTT. J is TRBJ1-4 and V is TRBV2, with D perhaps matching TRBD1 (5 bases). The CDR3 length is 13 residues. CDR1 SNHLY and CDR2 FYNNEI come from the germline V gene. The whole variable domain, remainder taken from reference TRBV2 and TRBJ1-4, is EPEVTQTPSHQVTQMGQEVILRCVPISNHLYFYWYRQILGQKVEFLVSFYNNEISEKSEIFDDQFSVERPDGSNFTLKIRSTKLEDSAMYFCASVGQGHEKLFFGSGTQLSVL.

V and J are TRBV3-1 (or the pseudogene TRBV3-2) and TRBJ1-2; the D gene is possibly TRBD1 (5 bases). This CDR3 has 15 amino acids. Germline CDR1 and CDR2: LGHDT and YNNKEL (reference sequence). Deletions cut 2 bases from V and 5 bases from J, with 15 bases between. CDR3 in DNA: TGTGCCAGCAGCCAATGGAAGGGGATGGGGTATGGCTACACCTTC. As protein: CASSQWKGMGYGYTF.

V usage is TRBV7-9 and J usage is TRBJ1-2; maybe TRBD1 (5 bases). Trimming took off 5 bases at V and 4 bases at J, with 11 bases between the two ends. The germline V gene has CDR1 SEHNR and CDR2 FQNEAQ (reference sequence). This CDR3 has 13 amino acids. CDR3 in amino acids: CASSLDSFYGYTF. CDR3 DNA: TGTGCCAGCAGCCTAGACAGTTTCTATGGCTACACCTTC.

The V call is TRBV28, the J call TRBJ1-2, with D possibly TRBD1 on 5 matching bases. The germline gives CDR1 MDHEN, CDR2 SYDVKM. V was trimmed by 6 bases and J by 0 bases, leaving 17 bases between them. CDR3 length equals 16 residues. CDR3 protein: CASRNSRQSSNYGYTF. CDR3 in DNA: TGTGCCAGCAGAAACTCTCGACAGAGTTCTAACTATGGCTACACCTTC.

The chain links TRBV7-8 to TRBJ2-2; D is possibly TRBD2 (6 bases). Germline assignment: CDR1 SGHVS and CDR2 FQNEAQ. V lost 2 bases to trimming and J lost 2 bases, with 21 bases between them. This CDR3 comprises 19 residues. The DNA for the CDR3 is TGTGCCAGCAGCTTATTTCAGGAGTTCGGCGGGGTTAACACCGGGGAGCTGTTTTTT. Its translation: CASSLFQEFGGVNTGELFF.

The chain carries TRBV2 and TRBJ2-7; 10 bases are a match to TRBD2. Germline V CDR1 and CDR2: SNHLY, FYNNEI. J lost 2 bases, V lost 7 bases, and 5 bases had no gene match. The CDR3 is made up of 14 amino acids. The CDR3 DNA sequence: TGTGCCAGCATGGAGCGGGAGGGAACCTACGAGCAGTACTTC. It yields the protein CASMEREGTYEQYF. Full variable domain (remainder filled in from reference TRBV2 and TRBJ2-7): EPEVTQTPSHQVTQMGQEVILRCVPISNHLYFYWYRQILGQKVEFLVSFYNNEISEKSEIFDDQFSVERPDGSNFTLKIRSTKLEDSAMYFCASMEREGTYEQYFGPGTRLTVT.

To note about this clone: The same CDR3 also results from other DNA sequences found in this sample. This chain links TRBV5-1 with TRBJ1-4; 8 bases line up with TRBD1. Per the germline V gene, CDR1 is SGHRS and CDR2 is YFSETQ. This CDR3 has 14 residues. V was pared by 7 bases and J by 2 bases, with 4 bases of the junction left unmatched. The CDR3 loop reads CASSWTGTNEKLFF. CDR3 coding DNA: TGCGCCAGCTCTTGGACAGGGACTAATGAAAAACTGTTTTTT.

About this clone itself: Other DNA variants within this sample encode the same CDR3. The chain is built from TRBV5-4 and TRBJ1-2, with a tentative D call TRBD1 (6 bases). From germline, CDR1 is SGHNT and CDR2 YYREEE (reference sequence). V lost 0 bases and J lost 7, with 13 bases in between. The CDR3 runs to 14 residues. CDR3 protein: CASSLGTESFGYTF. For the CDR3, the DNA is TGTGCCAGCAGCTTGGGGACAGAGAGCTTTGGCTACACCTTC.

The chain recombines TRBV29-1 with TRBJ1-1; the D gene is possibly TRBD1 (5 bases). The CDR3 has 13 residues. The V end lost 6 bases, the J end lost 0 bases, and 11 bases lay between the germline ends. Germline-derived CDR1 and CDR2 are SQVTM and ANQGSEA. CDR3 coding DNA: TGCAGCGTGGACATCGGGCTGAACACTGAAGCTTTCTTT. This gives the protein CSVDIGLNTEAFF. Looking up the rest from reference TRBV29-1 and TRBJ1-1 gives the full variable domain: SAVISQKPSRDICQRGTSLTIQCQVDSQVTMMFWYRQQPGQSLTLIATANQGSEATYESGFVIDKFPISRPNLTFSTLTVSNMSPEDSSIYLCSVDIGLNTEAFFGQGTRLTVV.

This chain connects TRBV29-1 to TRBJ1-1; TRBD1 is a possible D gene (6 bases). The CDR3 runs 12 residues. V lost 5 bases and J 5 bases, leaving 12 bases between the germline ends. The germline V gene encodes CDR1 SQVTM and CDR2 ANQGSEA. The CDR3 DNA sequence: TGCAGCGTTTCAACAGGGAGAACTGAAGCTTTCTTT. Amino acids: CSVSTGRTEAFF.

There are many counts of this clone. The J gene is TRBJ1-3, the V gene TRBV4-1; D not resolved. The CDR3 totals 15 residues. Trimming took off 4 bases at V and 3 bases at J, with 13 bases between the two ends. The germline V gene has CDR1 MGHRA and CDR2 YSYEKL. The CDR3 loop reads CASSRLGSVGNTIYF. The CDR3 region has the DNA TGCGCCAGCAGCCGGCTAGGCAGTGTTGGAAACACCATATATTTT.